This T cell receptor beta chain was sequenced during a study of blood T cell repertoires in COVID-19. Study in general: The study drew acute and convalescent COVID-19 samples from the United States, Italy and Spain.

Patients from Seattle were sampled longitudinally, starting during active infection. Data came from immunoSEQ multiplex PCR; TCRdb stores just in-frame clones and leaves some out. The table has roughly 180,000 clones, 79% seen once; the top ten hold 7% to 10%. The CDR3 is 12 residues long. Trimming shortened V by 5 bases and J by 5 bases, and 12 bases separated the two germline ends. Germline CDR1 is SQVTM and CDR2 is ANQGSEA. The specimen was peripheral blood. The receptor was isolated from a woman in her fifties or sixties with COVID-19, enrolled during active disease. The rearrangement links TRBV29-1 to TRBJ2-5; possible D gene TRBD1, 6 bases. The CDR3 region has the DNA TGCAGCGTTCCGTGGGGGCGGGAGACCCAGTACTTC. Protein product: CSVPWGRETQYF.